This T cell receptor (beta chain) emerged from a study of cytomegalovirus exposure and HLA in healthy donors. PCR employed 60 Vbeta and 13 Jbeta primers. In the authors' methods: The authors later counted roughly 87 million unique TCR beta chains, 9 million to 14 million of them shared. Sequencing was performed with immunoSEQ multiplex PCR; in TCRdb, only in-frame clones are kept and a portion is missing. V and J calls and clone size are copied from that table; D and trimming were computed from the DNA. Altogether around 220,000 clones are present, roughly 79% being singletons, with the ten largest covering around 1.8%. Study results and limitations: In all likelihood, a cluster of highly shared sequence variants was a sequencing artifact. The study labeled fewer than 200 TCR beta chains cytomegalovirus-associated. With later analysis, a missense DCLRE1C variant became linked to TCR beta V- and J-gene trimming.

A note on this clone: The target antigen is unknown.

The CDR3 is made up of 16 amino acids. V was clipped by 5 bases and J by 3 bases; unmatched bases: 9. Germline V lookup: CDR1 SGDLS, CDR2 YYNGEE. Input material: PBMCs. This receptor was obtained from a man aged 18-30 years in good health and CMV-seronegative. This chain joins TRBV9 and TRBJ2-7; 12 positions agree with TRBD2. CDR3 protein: CASSSTSGGFLYEQYF. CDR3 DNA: TGTGCCAGCAGTTCGACTAGCGGGGGTTTCCTCTACGAGCAGTACTTC. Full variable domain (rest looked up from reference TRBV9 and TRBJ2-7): DSGVTQTPKHLITATGQRVTLRCSPRSGDLSVYWYQQSLDQGLQFLIQYYNGEERAKGNILERFSAQQFPDLHSELNLSSLELGDSALYFCASSSTSGGFLYEQYFGPGTRLTVT.